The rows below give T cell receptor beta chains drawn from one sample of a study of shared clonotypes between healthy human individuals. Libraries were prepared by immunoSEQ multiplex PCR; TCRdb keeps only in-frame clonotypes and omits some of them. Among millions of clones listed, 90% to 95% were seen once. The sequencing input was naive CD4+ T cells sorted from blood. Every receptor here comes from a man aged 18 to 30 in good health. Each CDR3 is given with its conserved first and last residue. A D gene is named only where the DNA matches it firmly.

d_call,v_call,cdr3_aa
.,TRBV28,CASSLNPGVPYEQYF
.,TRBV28,CASSSGFYSPYEQYF
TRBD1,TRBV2,CASRGQGSELFF
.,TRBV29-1,CSVAGQYQETQYF
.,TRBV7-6,CASSLAEGNQPQHF
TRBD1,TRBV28,CASSITGTGFWGTEAFF
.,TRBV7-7,CASSPTGSSEQFF
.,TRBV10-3,CAIRSGYTGELFF
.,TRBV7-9,CASSLGTTLTGELFF
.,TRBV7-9,CASSSWRDMEQYF
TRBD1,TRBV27,CASSTRGLGFQETQYF
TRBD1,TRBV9,CASTRGGTEQETQYF
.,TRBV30,CAWSRRSRRLDEQYF
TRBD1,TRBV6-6,CASSYGTGGAEQYF
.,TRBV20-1,CSASYNREQYF
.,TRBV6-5,CAAGPQQESQPQHF
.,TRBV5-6,CASSPTTLGDQGQYF
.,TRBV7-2,CASSLMFNEQYF
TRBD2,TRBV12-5,CASGLAGGTYEQYF
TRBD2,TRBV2,CASRGGLAGTDTQYF
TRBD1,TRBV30,CAWGTGGAVTGELFF
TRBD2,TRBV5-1,CASSPSSGSYNEQFF
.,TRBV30,CAWSDKGYTF
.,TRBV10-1,CASSDGGEDTQYF
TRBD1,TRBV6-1,CASNDRDSGANVLTF
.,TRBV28,CASSSQGAQSYNEQFF
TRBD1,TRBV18,CASSPGGDNEKLFF
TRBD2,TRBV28,CASMGRVNTGELFF
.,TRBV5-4,CASSLEGGDYGYTF
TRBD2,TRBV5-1,CASSGGVSISYEQYF
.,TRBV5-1,CASSLRADPSYNEQFF
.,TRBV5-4,CASSAGPQPYEQYF
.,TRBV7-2,CASSQAYEQYF
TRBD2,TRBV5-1,CASSLGAGAPDTQYF
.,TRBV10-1,CASSGGSSYEQYF
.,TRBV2,CASSERWASEAFF
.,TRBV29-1,CSFLLMRANTEAFF
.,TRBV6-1,CASSRVNTEAFF